These T cell receptor beta chains were read from a single sample in a study of shared clonotypes between healthy human individuals. Only in-frame clones appear in the TCRdb table, and some are missing; sequencing was by immunoSEQ multiplex PCR. The sample has about 960,000 clones; over 75% are singletons. Sequencing input: memory CD4+ T cells sorted from blood. The receptors were sampled from a young man in good health. Both conserved end residues are part of each CDR3. Fields, in order: D gene, clone size, V gene, J gene, CDR3 DNA, CDR3 protein. The D gene is left open where the match is weak. The size entry is marked missing in some rows and otherwise reads once, few, many or a size class.

TRBD1,NA,TRBV2,TRBJ1-1,TGTGCCAGCAGTGCCAGGACAGGGGGCACTGAAGCTTTCTTT,CASSARTGGTEAFF
TRBD2,NA,TRBV10-2,TRBJ2-7,TGCGCCAGCAGTGTTGGTCTAGCGGGATATTCCGAGCAGTACTTC,CASSVGLAGYSEQYF
NA,NA,TRBV7-9,TRBJ1-5,TGTGCCAGCAGCTTAGGGGCAGGGGAAGGCAATCAGCCCCAGCATTTT,CASSLGAGEGNQPQHF
TRBD2,NA,TRBV7-9,TRBJ2-1,TGTGCCAGCAGCCACCGGACTAGCGGGGGCAATGAGCAGTTCTTC,CASSHRTSGGNEQFF
NA,once,TRBV30,TRBJ2-5,TGTGCCTGGAGTGTGGGGCAGGGAGAGACCCAGTACTTC,CAWSVGQGETQYF
NA,NA,TRBV21-1,TRBJ2-3,TGTGCCAGCAGCGCAAACAGGGGCGCGGGTACAGATACGCAGTATTTT,CASSANRGAGTDTQYF
TRBD2,NA,TRBV27,TRBJ2-3,TGTGCCAGCAAAGGAAACCAAGAATTAGCGGGGGATACGCAGTATTTT,CASKGNQELAGDTQYF
NA,NA,TRBV18,TRBJ1-2,TGTGCCAGCTCACCACAGGGAAGTGGCGGCTACACCTTC,CASSPQGSGGYTF
TRBD1,NA,TRBV9,TRBJ2-7,TGTGCCAGCAGCACTGGACAGGGGGCCGCGGAGCAGTACTTC,CASSTGQGAAEQYF
TRBD1,NA,TRBV19,TRBJ1-1,TGTGCCAGCACCTTCTCAGACAGGGGGCTTGAAGCTTTCTTT,CASTFSDRGLEAFF